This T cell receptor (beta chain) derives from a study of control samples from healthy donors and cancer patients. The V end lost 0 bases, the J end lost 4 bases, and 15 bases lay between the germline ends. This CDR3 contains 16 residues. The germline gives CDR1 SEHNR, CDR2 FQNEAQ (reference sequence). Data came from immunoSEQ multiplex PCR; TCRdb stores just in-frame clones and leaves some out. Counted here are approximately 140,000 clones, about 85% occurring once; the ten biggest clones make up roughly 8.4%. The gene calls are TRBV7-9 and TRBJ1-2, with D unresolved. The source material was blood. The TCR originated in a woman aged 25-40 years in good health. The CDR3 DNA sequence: TGTGCCAGCAGCTTAGCTGGAACGGCGCAAACCTATGGCTACACCTTC. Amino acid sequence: CASSLAGTAQTYGYTF.